The TCR beta chain under discussion was sequenced for a study of regulatory T cells in long-lasting Graves disease. Regarding the study as a whole: Persistent Graves' patients showed a TCR diversity that was lower than that of newly diagnosed ones.

Sample time point: newly diagnosed GD, antithyroid drugs for less than 3 months. The TCR library was made from RNA that had been extracted from PBMCs in TRIzol. To make TCR beta libraries, researchers used iRepertoire HTBI primers and Arm-PCR of CDR3 regions. MiXCR, applied by TCRdb to the multiplex PCR reads, yields one record per CDR3 protein. The sample has about 440,000 distinct CDR3 sequences, under 15% seen once; the top ten hold roughly 17%. This clonotype appeared many times. Antigen unknown. The CDR3 extends over 15 amino acids. V was pared by 0 bases and J by 0 bases, with 6 bases between. Germline values: CDR1 LGHDT, CDR2 YNNKEL (reference sequence). These data were likewise used in another study, on T cells in Graves' hyperthyroidism and ophthalmopathy. As reported in that work: HTBI primers were the set used in a first-round RT-PCR of the TCR CDR3.

This material consisted of peripheral blood mononuclear cells (PBMCs), taken at new diagnosis, from a patient treated with antithyroid drugs. The TCR was taken from a woman aged 25 to 45 with Graves disease. J is TRBJ2-1 and V is TRBV3-1; D not resolved. The CDR3 is CASSQDASSYNEQFF. For the CDR3, the DNA is TGTGCCAGCAGCCAAGACGCCAGCTCCTACAATGAGCAGTTCTTC.